This is a list of T cell receptor beta chains from one sample in a study of blood T cell repertoires in COVID-19. Measured with immunoSEQ multiplex PCR; TCRdb has only the in-frame clones, and not every one. Found here are 200,000 to 250,000 clones, more than 70% of them singletons; the top ten hold around 2.9%. Material for sequencing was peripheral blood. These receptors all come from a woman between 55 and 75 years old with acute or convalescent COVID-19. CDR3s include the opening cysteine and the closing phenylalanine or tryptophan. The order of the fields is CDR3 length, clone size, V gene, D gene, J gene, CDR3 DNA, CDR3 protein. The D gene is left open where the match is weak. Only some rows state a clone size, as once, few, many or a class for expanded clones.

15	NA	TRBV15	NA	TRBJ2-3	TGTGCCACCAGCTCTAGGGGGAGTGGCACAGATACGCAGTATTTT	CATSSRGSGTDTQYF
13	NA	TRBV19	TRBD2	TRBJ2-3	TGTGCCAGCGGACTAGCGGGGACAGATACGCAGTATTTT	CASGLAGTDTQYF
17	NA	TRBV4-2	TRBD1	TRBJ1-3	TGTGCCAGCAGCCAAACCGGGACAGGGGTATTTGGAAACACCATATATTTT	CASSQTGTGVFGNTIYF
14	NA	TRBV27	NA	TRBJ1-3	TGTGCCAGCCGCGGCGGGGGCTCTGGAAACACCATATATTTT	CASRGGGSGNTIYF
14	NA	TRBV7-6	NA	TRBJ2-7	TGTGCCAGCAGCCCAGCGGCCGGGTTCTACGAGCAGTACTTC	CASSPAAGFYEQYF
15	NA	TRBV19	TRBD2	TRBJ2-7	TGTGCCAGTAGGACCTCGGGACTAGCGGGAGTCCAGCAGTACTTC	CASRTSGLAGVQQYF
13	NA	TRBV10-2	NA	TRBJ2-5	TGCGCCAGCAGGCGGGGAGGTGGAGAGACCCAGTACTTC	CASRRGGGETQYF
16	NA	TRBV11-2	NA	TRBJ2-3	TGTGCCAGCAGCTTACGGGGGACAGAGACCACAGATACGCAGTATTTT	CASSLRGTETTDTQYF
15	NA	TRBV28	TRBD2	TRBJ2-7	TGTGCCAGCAGTTTCCGACTAGCGCAACGCTACGAGCAGTACTTC	CASSFRLAQRYEQYF
13	NA	TRBV19	NA	TRBJ2-1	TGTGCCAGTAGTATTGCCGGGGAGAATGAGCAGTTCTTC	CASSIAGENEQFF
17	NA	TRBV11-2	TRBD1	TRBJ2-2	TGTGCCAGCAGCTTAGTACTGACAGGGGGCCCCACCGGGGAGCTGTTTTTT	CASSLVLTGGPTGELFF
12	NA	TRBV9	NA	TRBJ2-5	TGTGCCAGCAGCGTATCCCTGGAGACCCAGTACTTC	CASSVSLETQYF
16	NA	TRBV11-3	NA	TRBJ2-6	TGTGCCAGCAGCCAGACCAAGGGGTCTGGGGCCAACGTCCTGACTTTC	CASSQTKGSGANVLTF
15	NA	TRBV10-3	NA	TRBJ2-1	TGTGCCATCAACCTCCGGGACACCGCCCTCGGTGAGCAGTTCTTC	CAINLRDTALGEQFF
16	NA	TRBV15	NA	TRBJ1-3	TGTGCCACCAGCAGAGAAACAGCTCTCTCTGGAAACACCATATATTTT	CATSRETALSGNTIYF
15	once	TRBV28	TRBD2	TRBJ2-7	TGTGCCAGCAGTCTCCCCCAGGTGGGGGGGGTCGAGCAGTACTTC	CASSLPQVGGVEQYF
16	NA	TRBV27	NA	TRBJ1-3	TGTGCCAGCAGTTTTAAGGGGATAGGGTCTGGAAACACCATATATTTT	CASSFKGIGSGNTIYF
18	NA	TRBV4-3	NA	TRBJ2-4	TGCGCCAGCAGCCAAGAATCCTCCCCCCAGGGGACCAAAAACATTCAGTACTTC	CASSQESSPQGTKNIQYF
16	NA	TRBV5-6	TRBD2	TRBJ2-5	TGTGCCAGCAGCTGGACTAGCGGCCTTTACCAAGAGACCCAGTACTTC	CASSWTSGLYQETQYF
17	NA	TRBV20-1	TRBD2	TRBJ2-7	TGCAGTGCCAGTAGTCCTAGCGGGAGGGGTAGCTCCTACGAGCAGTACTTC	CSASSPSGRGSSYEQYF
13	NA	TRBV3-1/TRBV3-2	NA	TRBJ1-6	TGTGCCAGCAGTCCCTGGCGGAATTCACCCCTCCACTTT	CASSPWRNSPLHF
15	NA	TRBV25-1	NA	TRBJ2-3	TGTGCCAGCAGTGATAGTATCGAACTCGCAGATACGCAGTATTTT	CASSDSIELADTQYF
13	NA	TRBV7-2	NA	TRBJ1-6	TGTGCCAGCAGCTCAGGGGTGAGTTCACCCCTCCACTTT	CASSSGVSSPLHF
15	NA	TRBV30	TRBD2	TRBJ2-1	TGTGCCTGGAGTGTTATAGCGGGGGGTTTGGATGAGCAGTTCTTC	CAWSVIAGGLDEQFF
15	few	TRBV18	NA	TRBJ2-1	TGTGCCAGCGCCCAAGGGACAAGCTCCTACAATGAGCAGTTCTTC	CASAQGTSSYNEQFF
16	NA	TRBV4-2	TRBD1	TRBJ1-3	TGTGCCAGCAGCCAAGATTGGGGACAGGGTAGAAACACCATATATTTT	CASSQDWGQGRNTIYF
14	few	TRBV24-1	TRBD1	TRBJ1-5	TGTGCCACTATGGGACAGGGGGTTGGTCAGCCCCAGCATTTT	CATMGQGVGQPQHF